This TCR beta chain emerged from a study of blood T cell repertoires in COVID-19. Study information: T cells, B-cell-depleted T cells, or PBMCs supplied cDNA or gDNA.

The germline CDR1 and CDR2 sequences are MDHEN and SYDVKM. The CDR3 has 16 residues. Unmatched junction bases numbered 14, after V lost 6 bases and J lost 7 bases. In the authors' methods: For nucleated cells, counts were estimated from reference gene primer amplification. Measured with immunoSEQ multiplex PCR; TCRdb has only the in-frame clones, and not every one. V, J and clone size were drawn from that table, and D and trimming were deduced from the DNA. The data show 180,000 or so clones, roughly 82% seen once. The study counted Cohort 3 donors as recovered given two negative PCRs, clearance, or symptom resolution.

The sequence was collected from a man in his forties or fifties who had recovered from COVID-19. V and J are TRBV28 and TRBJ2-1; TRBD1 matches at 8 bases. Sequenced: PBMCs or T cells enriched from blood (not recorded which). The CDR3 sequence is CASRPRGQGARNEQFF. The CDR3 bases are TGTGCCAGCAGACCCCGGGGGCAGGGGGCGCGTAATGAGCAGTTCTTC.